These 23 T cell receptor beta chains came from one sample sequenced in a study of shared clonotypes between healthy human individuals. Sequencing used immunoSEQ multiplex PCR; TCRdb keeps in-frame clones, though not all of them. This sample has more than 2 million clones, with roughly 95% found just once. CD8 cells regarded as naive lacked CD45RO, were positively chosen for CCR7, and omitted terminally differentiated effector memory CD45RA+ cells. What was sequenced was naive CD8+ T cells from PBMCs. These TCRs come from a man younger than 35 in good health. Some clones in this sample may be carry-over from other donors' samples.

The chain has TRBV10-3 and TRBJ2-2, with 11 bases matching TRBD2. This CDR3 spans 15 amino acids. Trimming cost V 6 bases and J 3 bases; bases outside gene matches: 3. Germline V gene data show CDR1 as ENHRY and CDR2 as SYGVKD. The CDR3 DNA reads TGTGCCATCAGCCAACTAGCGGGGGACACCGGGGAGCTGTTTTTT. Translating gives CAISQLAGDTGELFF.

This clone occurred once. The chain couples TRBV27 to TRBJ2-6; D might be TRBD1 (6 bases). Germline-derived CDR1 and CDR2 are MNHEY and SMNVEV (reference sequence). V was trimmed by 2 bases and J by 0 bases, leaving 11 bases between them. The CDR3 is made up of 17 amino acids. CDR3 in DNA: TGTGCCAGCAGTTTACTGACAGGAATCTCTGGGGCCAACGTCCTGACTTTC. Its translation is CASSLLTGISGANVLTF.

Details on this clone: This specimen includes other DNA sequences encoding the same CDR3. CDR3: CASSVDRGRTGELFF. CDR3 in DNA: TGTGCCAGCAGCGTGGACCGGGGGCGTACCGGGGAGCTGTTTTTT. The chain couples TRBV9 to TRBJ2-2, with D perhaps being TRBD1 or TRBD2 (6 bases each). The V gene's germline CDR1 is SGDLS and CDR2 YYNGEE. The CDR3 covers 15 residues. V was shortened by 2 bases and J by 5 bases, with 13 bases between the two germline ends.

The chain uses TRBV4-1 and TRBJ1-5, with D perhaps matching TRBD1 (5 bases). Germline V gene lookup returns CDR1 MGHRA and CDR2 YSYEKL. The germline V and J ends were trimmed by 3 bases and 10 bases, with 10 bases remaining between them. The CDR3 runs 12 residues. CDR3 region: CASSHGTPPQHF. For the CDR3, the DNA is TGCGCCAGCAGCCACGGGACCCCACCCCAGCATTTT.

As to this clone: The sample holds other DNA sequences that translate to the same CDR3. The chain joins TRBV9 to TRBJ2-5; D gene ambiguous. CDR1 and CDR2 from the germline V gene are SGDLS and YYNGEE. The CDR3 runs 14 residues. V lost 0 bases, J lost 5 bases, and 11 bases lay in between. The CDR3 DNA reads TGTGCCAGCAGCGTAGCAGGAACGGGTGAGACCCAGTACTTC. It encodes CASSVAGTGETQYF.

The V and J genes are TRBV27 and TRBJ2-1, with 9 bases aligning to TRBD1. From germline, CDR1 is MNHEY and CDR2 SMNVEV (reference sequence). The V gene end was trimmed by 3 bases and the J gene end by 5 bases; junction bases not matched to a gene: 8. The CDR3 is 16 amino acids. CDR3 coding DNA: TGTGCCAGCAGTTTCGCCCGGACAGGGGCCAACAATGAGCAGTTCTTC. Amino acid sequence: CASSFARTGANNEQFF.

The rearrangement joins TRBV29-1 to TRBJ2-5, with 8 positions matching TRBD2. V lost 2 bases to trimming and J lost 3 bases; unmatched junction nucleotides: 8. The CDR3 runs to 15 residues. Germline V CDR1 and CDR2: SQVTM, ANQGSEA. Written as DNA, the CDR3 is TGCAGCGTTGAATTGGGACTAGTCCGTGAAGAGACCCAGTACTTC. Its translation: CSVELGLVREETQYF.

This clone was picked up one time. This chain joins TRBV5-5 and TRBJ2-7; TRBD1 aligns across 9 bases. CDR1 and CDR2 from the germline V gene are SGHKS and YYEKEE (reference sequence). The CDR3 runs 15 residues. Unmatched junction bases numbered 11, after V lost 4 bases and J lost 6 bases. The CDR3 DNA sequence: TGTGCCAGCAGCACCCCGGGACAGGGTAGGGGCGAGCAGTACTTC. Protein sequence: CASSTPGQGRGEQYF. The full variable domain, with the rest looked up from reference TRBV5-5 and TRBJ2-7, is DAGVTQSPTHLIKTRGQQVTLRCSPISGHKSVSWYQQVLGQGPQFIFQYYEKEERGRGNFPDRFSARQFPNYSSELNVNALLLGDSALYLCASSTPGQGRGEQYFGPGTRLTVT.

This chain uses TRBV7-9 with TRBJ2-7; TRBD2 matches 9 bases. V was clipped by 4 bases and J by 4 bases; unmatched bases: 8. Germline V gene data show CDR1 as SEHNR and CDR2 as FQNEAQ (reference sequence). The CDR3 contains 15 residues. The CDR3 region has the DNA TGTGCCAGCAGCTCCGCGGGAGGGACGACTTACGAGCAGTACTTC. Encoded protein: CASSSAGGTTYEQYF.

V usage is TRBV7-3 and J usage is TRBJ2-2; D is undetermined. CDR3 size: 17 residues. Trimming stripped 1 base from V and 4 bases from J, with 16 bases between. Germline assignment: CDR1 SGHTA and CDR2 FQGTGA. The CDR3 protein is CASSLSLSGSLTGELFF. The CDR3 DNA sequence: TGTGCCAGCAGCTTAAGTCTATCGGGCAGCCTCACCGGGGAGCTGTTTTTT.

This chain uses TRBV2 with TRBJ1-5; a possible D gene is TRBD1 (5 bases). Germline loops: CDR1 SNHLY, CDR2 FYNNEI. Deletions cut 6 bases from V and 2 bases from J, with 8 bases between. The CDR3 runs 13 residues. In DNA form, the CDR3 reads TGTGCCAGCAGAGAACAGGGCAATCAGCCCCAGCATTTT. Protein sequence: CASREQGNQPQHF.

This clone has just one count. The gene calls are TRBV7-9 and TRBJ2-3, with D possibly matching TRBD1 (7 bases). The germline V gene encodes CDR1 SEHNR and CDR2 FQNEAQ (reference sequence). This CDR3 is built from 16 residues. Trimming removed 5 bases at V and 4 bases at J, with 19 bases between. CDR3 sequence (DNA): TGTGCCAGCAGCCCGCCAGGGGGAGGACGGGCAGATACGCAGTATTTT. Translating gives CASSPPGGGRADTQYF.

This sequence joins TRBV6-5 and TRBJ1-2; possibly TRBD1 for D (5 bases). Germline CDR1 is MNHEY and CDR2 is SVGAGI. CDR3 length: 15 amino acids. Deletions cut 7 bases from V and 0 bases from J, with 15 bases between. The CDR3 protein is CASTGAEGPNYGYTF. The CDR3, as DNA: TGTGCCAGCACCGGAGCCGAGGGGCCTAACTATGGCTACACCTTC.

The chain joins TRBV6-1 to TRBJ1-6, with 7 bases that match TRBD1. CDR1 MNHNS and CDR2 SASEGT come from the germline V gene. The CDR3 is 15 amino acids. With 7 bases clipped from V and 4 bases from J, the junction kept 7 bases outside the gene matches. The chain's CDR3 is CASTPWTGYNSPLHF. Here the CDR3 DNA reads TGTGCCAGCACCCCCTGGACAGGTTATAATTCACCCCTCCACTTT.

The CDR3 region has the DNA TGTGCCAGCAGCGTAGTAGGCAGGTATGAGCAGTTCTTC. This sequence encodes CASSVVGRYEQFF. This chain links TRBV9 with TRBJ2-1, with D unresolved. V lost 0 bases to trimming and J lost 8 bases, with 9 bases between them. CDR3 length: 13 residues. Germline V lookup: CDR1 SGDLS, CDR2 YYNGEE.

The rearrangement uses TRBV19 and TRBJ2-7; TRBD2 agrees at 8 bases. V shed 7 bases, J shed 2 bases, and the junction held 7 bases outside the gene matches. This CDR3 region has 14 residues. Germline CDR1 reads LNHDA; CDR2 reads SQIVND (reference sequence). The CDR3 nucleotides are TGTGCCAGTACTGAGACTAGCGTAACCTACGAGCAGTACTTC. Protein sequence: CASTETSVTYEQYF.

The gene calls are TRBV4-1 and TRBJ2-1; 10 nucleotides match TRBD2. The length of the CDR3 is 15 residues. V trimming: 4 bases; J trimming: 4 bases; junction bases outside the gene matches: 4. Germline V gives CDR1 MGHRA, CDR2 YSYEKL. The CDR3 reads CASSLLAGAYNEQFF. For the CDR3, the DNA is TGCGCCAGCAGCCTCCTAGCGGGGGCATACAATGAGCAGTTCTTC.

Concerning this clone itself: The sample contains more than one DNA sequence encoding this CDR3. The chain links TRBV6-4 to TRBJ2-6; the D is unclear. Germline CDR1 reads MRHNA; CDR2 reads SNTAGT. The CDR3 sequence is 15 residues long. Trimming removed 0 bases at V and 2 bases at J, with 5 bases between. CDR3 residues: CASSDSRTGANVLTF. DNA for the CDR3: TGTGCCAGCAGTGACTCCAGGACTGGGGCCAACGTCCTGACTTTC.

Written as DNA, the CDR3 is TGTGCCAGCAGTCCCGGGACAACCCCCCACGAGCAGTACTTC. As protein: CASSPGTTPHEQYF. The chain is built from TRBV6-5 and TRBJ2-7; possible D gene TRBD1, 6 bases. V was cut by 5 bases and J by 5 bases, with 16 bases left in between. Germline lookup yields CDR1 MNHEY and CDR2 SVGAGI. The length of the CDR3 is 14 residues.

The chain combines TRBV19 with TRBJ1-2; no clear D. The V gene lost 3 bases and the J gene lost 4 bases, with 12 bases spanning the gap. Germline V gene data show CDR1 as LNHDA and CDR2 as SQIVND (reference sequence). The CDR3 length is 14 residues. As DNA, the CDR3 is TGTGCCAGTAGTATGGGAGAGGGTTCCTATGGCTACACCTTC. Amino acid sequence: CASSMGEGSYGYTF.

The rearrangement links TRBV15 to TRBJ1-1; 10 bases align to TRBD1. CDR3 length: 15 amino acids. Trimming removed 7 bases from V and 0 bases from J; junction bases left unmatched: 5. The germline V gene encodes CDR1 LNHNV and CDR2 YYDKDF (reference sequence). The CDR3 DNA is TGTGCCACCACGGACAGGGGGTCGGTGAACACTGAAGCTTTCTTT. This codes for CATTDRGSVNTEAFF.

This clone was observed a single time. The chain carries TRBV7-9 and TRBJ2-1; tentative D call: TRBD1 (6 bases). V was pared by 4 bases and J by 5 bases, with 15 bases between. The CDR3 covers 15 residues. The germline V gene encodes CDR1 SEHNR and CDR2 FQNEAQ (reference sequence). The CDR3 loop is CASSSEGDGHNEQFF. CDR3 DNA sequence: TGTGCCAGCAGCTCCGAGGGGGATGGGCACAATGAGCAGTTCTTC.

V and J are TRBV19 and TRBJ2-1; no clear D. Trimming removed 6 bases from V and 0 bases from J, with 6 bases in between. The CDR3 consists of 13 residues. Per germline, CDR1 LNHDA and CDR2 SQIVND (reference sequence). The CDR3 DNA reads as TGTGCCAGTAGGGGAAGCTCCTACAATGAGCAGTTCTTC. Translating gives CASRGSSYNEQFF.